Reported below is one TCR beta chain. Antigen: not known. The source of the sample is a study of CD4 T cells in relation to SARS-CoV-2 and coronaviruses. CD4+ T cells from unexposed donors were obtained before the COVID-19 pandemic (2011-2018). After less than 11 days of culture, CD4+ T cells were isolated. Unexposed-donor CD4+ T cells were probed with SARS-CoV-2 S/N and four cold-coronavirus spikes, cells permitting. Study-level results: No crossreactivity against non-spike viral proteins was tested here.

The data were produced by immunoSEQ multiplex PCR, yet TCRdb's version contains in-frame clones alone and is incomplete. The data contain about 26,000 clones, about four fifths of them singletons. Germline V gene sequence: CDR1 LGHNA, CDR2 YSLEER. This CDR3 is built from 15 residues. The V end was cut by 0 bases, the J end by 4 bases, with 9 bases between. Sample: CD4+ T cells from PBMCs, cultured in vitro. The V and J genes are TRBV4-3 and TRBJ2-2; unclear D gene. The clonotype originates from a human donor in good health. CDR3 DNA sequence: TGCGCCAGCAGCCAAGACCACCGAGGCACCGGGGAGCTGTTTTTT. Translation gives CASSQDHRGTGELFF.